These T cell receptor beta chains were read from a single sample in a study of early T cells in non-severe SARS-CoV-2 infection. MiXCR was run by TCRdb on the 5' RACE reads, yielding one entry per CDR3 protein. The sample includes roughly 120,000 distinct CDR3 sequences, 10% to 15% of them seen just once. The sample consisted of whole blood, taken at baseline. The receptors were gathered from an adult who was a healthcare worker with PCR-confirmed SARS-CoV-2 infection or an uninfected control (not recorded which). Both conserved end residues are part of each CDR3. D genes are given only for firm matches. Where a row states a size, it is once, few, many or the class of an expanded clone; other rows omit it.

-,many,TRBJ1-2,TRBV2,TGTGCCAGCAGTGAACGTGGGAGCTATGGCTACACCTTC,CASSERGSYGYTF
-,-,TRBJ1-2,TRBV14,TGTGCCAGCAGCCCTAAGATCGGACAGTACTATGGCTACACCTTC,CASSPKIGQYYGYTF
TRBD2,-,TRBJ2-3,TRBV5-4,TGTGCCAGCACCTTGACTAGCGGCCCATGGGGCACAGATACGCAGTATTTT,CASTLTSGPWGTDTQYF
-,many,TRBJ2-5,TRBV4-1,TGCGCCAGCAGCCAAGATCGGCTCAGGGCCCCAGGAGAGACCCAGTACTTC,CASSQDRLRAPGETQYF
TRBD1,-,TRBJ1-5,TRBV12-3/TRBV12-4,TGTGCCAGCAGCCTCACCGGGACAGGGGTTGGGCCCCAGCATTTT,CASSLTGTGVGPQHF
TRBD2,few,TRBJ2-1,TRBV7-9,TGTGCCAGCATCCTAACTAGCGGATCACCCAACAATGAGCAGTTCTTC,CASILTSGSPNNEQFF
TRBD1,few,TRBJ1-5,TRBV7-2,TGTGCCAGCAGCTTAGCGGGGGGACAGACACAGCCCCAGCATTTT,CASSLAGGQTQPQHF
TRBD2,many,TRBJ2-2,TRBV6-1,TGTGCCAGCAGTGAAGCTAGCGGGGGCGTTACCGGGGAGCTGTTTTTT,CASSEASGGVTGELFF
TRBD2,few,TRBJ2-7,TRBV7-2,TGTGCCAGCAGCCCAGGTAGACTAGCGATGACCTACGAGCAGTACTTC,CASSPGRLAMTYEQYF
-,-,TRBJ1-1,TRBV12-3/TRBV12-4,TGTGCCAGCAGCTATCACAGCATGAACACTGAAGCTTTCTTT,CASSYHSMNTEAFF
-,many,TRBJ2-7,TRBV6-6,TGTGCCAGCAGTTACCTAACCGTCTATGAGCAGTACTTC,CASSYLTVYEQYF
-,-,TRBJ2-2,TRBV21-1,TGTGCCAGCAGCGGGAGAAACACCGGGGAGCTGTTTTTT,CASSGRNTGELFF
-,-,TRBJ2-3,TRBV7-2,TGTGCCAGCAGGCGGGGAGCGGAAGATACGCAGTATTTT,CASRRGAEDTQYF
-,few,TRBJ2-7,TRBV6-2/TRBV6-3,TGTGCCAGCAGTTACTCGTTGCGCCGCAACGAGCAGTACTTC,CASSYSLRRNEQYF
-,-,TRBJ1-2,TRBV10-3,TGTGCCATCAGTGAAGGGGCAGCCGGGCGCTATGGCTACACCTTC,CAISEGAAGRYGYTF
TRBD2,-,TRBJ2-5,TRBV20-1,TGCAGTTCACTAGCGGGAGTTGTTGAGACCCAGTACTTC,CSSLAGVVETQYF
TRBD2,-,TRBJ2-1,TRBV4-1,TGCGCCAGCAGCCACGGGACAGCGGGACTAGCAGGCCGAAACAATGAGCAGTTCTTC,CASSHGTAGLAGRNNEQFF
-,-,TRBJ2-1,TRBV24-1,TGTGCCACCCAAGAGGTTAATGAGCAGTTCTTC,CATQEVNEQFF
-,few,TRBJ2-1,TRBV1,TGCACCAGCAGCCAAGATAGGGCTCCAAGAGCGGGGCCCTACAATGAGCAGTTCTTC,CTSSQDRAPRAGPYNEQFF
TRBD1,-,TRBJ2-1,TRBV7-3,TGTGCCAGCAGCCCAGAGGGGGCGGGTGAGCAGTTCTTC,CASSPEGAGEQFF
-,-,TRBJ1-5,TRBV2,TGTGCCAGCAGTGAGAGGGCGAGCAATCAGCCCCAGCATTTT,CASSERASNQPQHF
-,few,TRBJ2-1,TRBV2,TGTGCCAGCAGTGTTGAAACTGTACCCTACAATGAGCAGTTCTTC,CASSVETVPYNEQFF
TRBD1,-,TRBJ2-7,TRBV14,TGTGCCAGCAGCACTGAACAGGGGTCGGGCCACGAGCAGTACTTC,CASSTEQGSGHEQYF